The T cell receptor (beta chain) under discussion was sequenced for a study of regulatory T cells in long-lasting Graves disease. Study-wide background: Persistence in Graves' disease denoted antithyroid drug use beyond 5 years alongside positive TSH receptor antibodies. Study findings and constraints: Those with persistent Graves' had less TCR diversity than newly diagnosed patients. New patients shared around 980 public clonotypes, and persistent patients shared more, with 2,500 to 3,000.

The time point here: persistent/refractory GD, antithyroid drugs over 5 years with positive TRAb. PBMC RNA served as the TCR library source. There are 15 residues in the CDR3. Germline CDR1 reads MGHRA; CDR2 reads YSYEKL. The V end lost 0 bases, the J end lost 2 bases, and 5 bases lay between the germline ends. Combining iRepertoire HTBI primers with Arm-PCR of CDR3 regions, the authors built TCR beta libraries. TCRdb re-analysed the multiplex PCR reads in MiXCR, keeping a single row per CDR3 protein. The sample lists about 460,000 distinct CDR3 sequences, approximately 22% occurring once. As concerns this clonotype: The antigen remains unidentified.

The receptor was derived from a female donor with Graves disease. The V gene is TRBV4-1, the J gene TRBJ1-6, with D perhaps TRBD1 (5 bases). The sample was peripheral blood mononuclear cells (PBMCs), taken when the disease was refractory, from a patient treated with antithyroid drugs. CDR3 DNA sequence: TGCGCCAGCAGCCAAGAGGGGCCCTATAATTCACCCCTCCACTTT. Translation: CASSQEGPYNSPLHF.